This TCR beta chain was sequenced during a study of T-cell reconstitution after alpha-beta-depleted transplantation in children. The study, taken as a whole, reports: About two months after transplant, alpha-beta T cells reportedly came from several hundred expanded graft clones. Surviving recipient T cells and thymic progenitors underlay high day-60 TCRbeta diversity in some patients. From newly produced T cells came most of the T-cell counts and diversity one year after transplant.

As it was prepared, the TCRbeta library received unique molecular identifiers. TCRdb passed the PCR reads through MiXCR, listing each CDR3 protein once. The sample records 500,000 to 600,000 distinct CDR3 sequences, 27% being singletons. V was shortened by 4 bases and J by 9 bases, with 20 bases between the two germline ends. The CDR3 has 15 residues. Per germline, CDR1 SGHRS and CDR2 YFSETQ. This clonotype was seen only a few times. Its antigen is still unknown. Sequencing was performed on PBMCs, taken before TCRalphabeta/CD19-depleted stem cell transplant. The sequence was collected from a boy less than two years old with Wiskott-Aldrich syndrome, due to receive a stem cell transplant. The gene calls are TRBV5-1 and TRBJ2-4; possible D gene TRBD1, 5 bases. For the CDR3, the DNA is TGCGCCAGCAGCCCGTACAAGGAGTGGGGCGGCATTCAGTACTTC. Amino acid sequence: CASSPYKEWGGIQYF.